The 9 T cell receptor beta chains in this list originate from one sample, sequenced in a study of early T cells in non-severe SARS-CoV-2 infection. TCRdb analysed the 5' RACE reads with MiXCR anew, one entry per CDR3 protein. This repertoire shows some 30,000 distinct CDR3 sequences, 3.9% found once; its top ten account for 8.2%. Sequencing used whole blood. These receptors originate from an adult who was a healthcare worker with PCR-confirmed SARS-CoV-2 infection or an uninfected control (not recorded which).

This clonotype showed up many times. V gene TRBV19 combines with J gene TRBJ1-1, with D possibly being TRBD1 (6 bases). The CDR3 has 14 amino acids. Germline V gene sequence: CDR1 LNHDA, CDR2 SQIVND (reference sequence). V shed 10 bases and J shed 0 bases, with 15 bases lying between them. This CDR3 reads CATTDSRMNTEAFF. In DNA form, the CDR3 reads TGTGCCACCACGGACAGCCGAATGAACACTGAAGCTTTCTTT.

This clonotype was found a few times. The CDR3 spells CASSQDPPGEEDNEQFF. The CDR3, as DNA: TGCGCCAGCAGCCAAGATCCCCCAGGGGAGGAAGACAATGAGCAGTTCTTC. This sequence joins TRBV4-1 and TRBJ2-1, with D possibly being TRBD1 or TRBD2 (6 bases each). The germline CDR1 and CDR2 sequences are MGHRA and YSYEKL. The CDR3 runs 17 residues. The ends were cut back, 0 bases at V and 5 bases at J, with 17 bases in the middle.

In its sample, this clonotype was seen many times. The chain is built from TRBV18 and TRBJ2-7; 11 bases line up with TRBD2. The V gene end was trimmed by 0 bases and the J gene end by 3 bases; junction bases not matched to a gene: 1. The germline gives CDR1 KGHSH, CDR2 LQKENI. The CDR3 spans 15 residues. DNA of the CDR3: TGTGCCAGCTCACCACCACTAGCGGGAGTCTACGAGCAGTACTTC. Amino acids: CASSPPLAGVYEQYF.

This clonotype has just a few counts. V gene TRBV7-2 combines with J gene TRBJ2-2; 7 bases are shared with TRBD1. This CDR3 has 15 residues. Per germline, CDR1 SGHTA and CDR2 FQGNSA. Unmatched junction bases numbered 3, after V lost 4 bases and J lost 1 base. The CDR3 sequence is CASSSRGRNTGELFF. The CDR3 region has the DNA TGTGCCAGCAGCTCCAGGGGGAGGAACACCGGGGAGCTGTTTTTT.

At least ten counts were recorded for this clonotype. This rearrangement joins TRBV29-1 to TRBJ2-1, with TRBD1 matching 8 bases. V lost 4 bases and J lost 10; bases outside the gene matches: 9. The V gene's germline CDR1 is SQVTM and CDR2 ANQGSEA. CDR3 size: 13 residues. The CDR3 loop reads CSVGDRGYDEQFF. For the CDR3, the DNA is TGCAGCGTTGGAGACAGGGGCTATGACGAGCAGTTCTTC.

This clonotype came up many times. The rearrangement links TRBV6-1 to TRBJ1-6; 8 bases map to TRBD1. J lost 9 bases, V lost 6 bases, and 16 bases had no gene match. The CDR3 runs 17 residues. Germline V gene data show CDR1 as MNHNS and CDR2 as SASEGT. The CDR3 loop is CASRRTRNQGASSPLHF. CDR3 nucleotides: TGTGCCAGCAGGAGAACGCGCAATCAGGGGGCTAGTTCACCCCTCCACTTT.

This clonotype has ten or more counts. The chain couples TRBV5-4 to TRBJ1-4; unclear D gene. Germline V lookup: CDR1 SGHNT, CDR2 YYREEE (reference sequence). The CDR3 has 17 residues. Trimming left V 4 bases short and J 8 bases short, with 24 bases between. The CDR3 reads CASSPGGTPGPWEKLFF. Written as DNA, the CDR3 is TGTGCCAGCAGCCCTGGTGGCACCCCGGGCCCCTGGGAAAAACTGTTTTTT.

This clonotype was picked up many times. The chain couples TRBV7-9 to TRBJ1-4; 7 positions agree with TRBD1. Germline CDR1 SEHNR, CDR2 FQNEAQ (reference sequence). This CDR3 is built from 15 residues. With V trimmed by 5 bases and J by 11 bases, 14 bases remained unmatched. This CDR3 reads CASSALQGPMGKLFF. The CDR3 DNA reads as TGTGCCAGCAGCGCATTACAGGGGCCCATGGGGAAACTGTTTTTT.

This chain uses TRBV6-1 with TRBJ1-2; D call uncertain. The V and J ends lost 6 bases and 8 bases respectively, with 13 bases between them. Germline V gene lookup returns CDR1 MNHNS and CDR2 SASEGT. This CDR3 region has 12 residues. CDR3 loop: CASRGSREGYTF. CDR3 nucleotides: TGTGCCAGCAGGGGTTCGAGGGAAGGCTACACCTTC.